The 12 T cell receptor beta chains below all came from one sample that was sequenced in a study of blood T cell repertoires in COVID-19. Profiling relied on immunoSEQ multiplex PCR, and the TCRdb table lists in-frame clones only, not all of them. The data contain 400,000 or so clones, roughly nine tenths of them seen just once; the ten biggest clones take up 1% to 1.3%. The sequencing input was PBMCs or T cells enriched from blood (not recorded which). These receptors all stem from a man younger than 45 who had recovered from COVID-19.

This chain joins TRBV5-4 and TRBJ2-3, with D possibly TRBD2 on 5 matching bases. V lost 0 bases, J lost 1 base, and 9 bases lay in between. This CDR3 spans 15 amino acids. Looked up from germline, CDR1 is SGHNT and CDR2 is YYREEE (reference sequence). CDR3 nucleotides: TGTGCCAGCAGCTTGGTCGAGCGGCGCACAGATACGCAGTATTTT. This gives the protein CASSLVERRTDTQYF.

The chain uses TRBV28 and TRBJ1-4; TRBD1 matches 12 bases. J gave up 10 bases and V 2 bases, and 11 bases lay outside the gene matches. This CDR3 contains 17 residues. CDR1 is MDHEN, CDR2 SYDVKM, per germline. The CDR3 loop is CASSLKGFGTGGGKLFF. Here the CDR3 DNA reads TGTGCCAGCAGTTTAAAAGGGTTTGGGACAGGGGGCGGAAAACTGTTTTTT.

The chain has TRBV23-1 and TRBJ2-1; D possibly corresponds to TRBD1 (6 bases). TRBV23-1 is classed as an ORF, of uncertain function. V shed 6 bases and J shed 3 bases, with 18 bases lying between them. This CDR3 contains 16 residues. The CDR3 sequence: CASSIAGQQNYNEQFF. The CDR3 nucleotides are TGCGCCAGCAGCATAGCTGGACAGCAAAACTACAATGAGCAGTTCTTC.

This clone was seen a few times. The chain is built from TRBV7-2 and TRBJ2-5; 8 bases fit TRBD1. Per germline, CDR1 SGHTA and CDR2 FQGNSA. The CDR3 sequence is 13 residues long. V shed 10 bases and J 4 bases; nucleotides not matched to a gene: 8. In DNA, the CDR3 is TGTGCCAACACGGAACAGGGGGGAGAGACCCAGTACTTC. Encoded protein: CANTEQGGETQYF.

The chain recombines TRBV7-2 with TRBJ2-3; TRBD1 matches 9 bases. Germline V gene lookup returns CDR1 SGHTA and CDR2 FQGNSA. This CDR3 spans 17 amino acids. With V trimmed by 5 bases and J by 1 base, 10 bases remained unmatched. CDR3 protein: CASSLRQGVDGTDTQYF. CDR3 bases: TGTGCCAGCAGCCTAAGACAGGGGGTGGATGGCACAGATACGCAGTATTTT.

The chain is built from TRBV7-2 and TRBJ1-4, with 8 bases identical to TRBD1. The CDR3 spans 16 residues. Germline values: CDR1 SGHTA, CDR2 FQGNSA. V shed 5 bases, J shed 3 bases, and the junction held 8 bases outside the gene matches. CDR3 loop: CASSAQGVLSNEKLFF. The CDR3 nucleotides are TGTGCCAGCAGCGCACAGGGGGTCCTATCTAATGAAAAACTGTTTTTT.

This sequence joins TRBV19 and TRBJ2-7; TRBD1 aligns across 7 bases. Per the germline V gene, CDR1 is LNHDA and CDR2 is SQIVND (reference sequence). V gave up 5 bases and J gave up 0 bases; unmatched junction bases: 7. There are 15 residues in the CDR3. The CDR3 region is CASSFGTESSYEQYF. CDR3 DNA: TGTGCCAGTAGTTTTGGGACAGAGAGCTCCTACGAGCAGTACTTC.

J is TRBJ2-3 and V is TRBV4-1; 10 positions match TRBD2. Trimming removed 8 bases from V and 5 bases from J; junction bases left unmatched: 7. Germline values: CDR1 MGHRA, CDR2 YSYEKL. The CDR3 consists of 14 residues. CDR3 nucleotide sequence: TGCGCCAGCGAAACTAGCGGGAATGGAGATACGCAGTATTTT. Its translation: CASETSGNGDTQYF.

The chain uses TRBV27 and TRBJ2-7; 7 bases align to TRBD2. CDR3 length: 14 residues. CDR1 MNHEY and CDR2 SMNVEV come from the germline V gene (reference sequence). V shed 2 bases, J shed 6 bases, and the junction held 7 bases outside the gene matches. This chain's CDR3 is CASSLMAGEFEQYF. The CDR3 DNA sequence: TGTGCCAGCAGTTTAATGGCGGGAGAGTTCGAGCAGTACTTC.

J is TRBJ2-1 and V is TRBV4-1, with 7 positions matching TRBD1. V dropped 3 bases and J dropped 5; count of bases not matched to a gene: 7. Germline V gene data show CDR1 as MGHRA and CDR2 as YSYEKL. The CDR3 sequence is 15 residues long. In DNA, the CDR3 is TGCGCCAGCAGCCAGACAGGGACAGAAGACAATGAGCAGTTCTTC. This sequence encodes CASSQTGTEDNEQFF.

The V call is TRBV4-1, the J call TRBJ2-6; perhaps TRBD2 as D (6 bases). V shed 4 bases and J shed 1 base, with 23 bases lying between them. The CDR3 is 20 residues long. Germline values: CDR1 MGHRA, CDR2 YSYEKL. The CDR3 loop is CASSRQDLSAGLSGANVLTF. The CDR3, as DNA: TGCGCCAGCAGCCGACAAGATTTATCGGCGGGGCTTTCTGGGGCCAACGTCCTGACTTTC.

The chain recombines TRBV5-6 with TRBJ1-6; D uncertain. Germline CDR1 reads SGHDT; CDR2 reads YYEEEE. The V end was cut by 0 bases, the J end by 7 bases, with 8 bases between. CDR3 length: 14 amino acids. The CDR3 DNA is TGTGCCAGCAGCTTGGGGCGGCCGAATTCACCCCTCCACTTT. Translated, it gives CASSLGRPNSPLHF.